Here is one T cell receptor beta chain with its context. Only in-frame clones appear in the TCRdb table, and some are missing; sequencing was by immunoSEQ multiplex PCR. The table has 95,000 to 150,000 clones, roughly 85% seen once. These data are taken from a study of blood T cell repertoires in COVID-19. CDR1 and CDR2 (germline): DFQATT, SNEGSKA (reference sequence). V lost 3 bases, J lost 3 bases, and 8 bases stayed unmatched. The CDR3 is 14 residues long. J is TRBJ2-7 and V is TRBV20-1; 7 positions agree with TRBD2. The sample consisted of peripheral blood. This receptor was taken from a man in his forties with acute or convalescent COVID-19. CDR3 DNA sequence: TGCAGTGCTAGTAGTTTGGCGGGGGACTACGAGCAGTACTTC. Its translation: CSASSLAGDYEQYF.